This T cell receptor beta chain was profiled in a study of T cell repertoires in cytomegalovirus infection. Study-wide background: TCR beta signatures that were public indicated CMV infection and matching HLA type.

This clonotype turned up a few times. Its cognate antigen is unknown. In TCRdb, the reads were re-called with MiXCR into one record per CDR3 protein. This sample carries over 250,000 distinct CDR3 sequences, roughly 23% of them seen once, and the ten largest clones take around 13%. V lost 0 bases, J lost 8 bases, and 11 bases lay in between. Germline values: CDR1 GTSNPN, CDR2 SVGIG (reference sequence). The CDR3 runs to 13 residues. General study findings and limits: HLA-C-restricted CMV clonotypes gave the most frequent clonotype in two of eight donors. People with CMV and the relevant HLA were identified by cumulative public TCR beta family frequency.

The chain joins TRBV30 to TRBJ2-1; the D gene is possibly TRBD1 (6 bases). This TCR came from a human donor in good health (CMV status not recorded). Some clones in this sample may be carry-over from other donors' samples. The sample consisted of PBMCs. CDR3 coding DNA: TGTGCCTGGAGTGTAGCTTCAGGGGATGAGCAGTTCTTC. It yields the protein CAWSVASGDEQFF.